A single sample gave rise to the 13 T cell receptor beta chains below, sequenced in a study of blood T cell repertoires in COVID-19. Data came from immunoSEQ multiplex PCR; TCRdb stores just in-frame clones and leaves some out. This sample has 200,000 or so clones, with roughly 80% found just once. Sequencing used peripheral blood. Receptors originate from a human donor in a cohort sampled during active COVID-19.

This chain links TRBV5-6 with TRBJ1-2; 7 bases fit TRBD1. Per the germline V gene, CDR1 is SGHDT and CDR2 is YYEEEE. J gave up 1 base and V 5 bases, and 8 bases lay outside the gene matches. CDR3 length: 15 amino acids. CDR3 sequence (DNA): TGTGCCAGCAGATTTCTACAGGGGATTAACTATGGCTACACCTTC. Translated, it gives CASRFLQGINYGYTF. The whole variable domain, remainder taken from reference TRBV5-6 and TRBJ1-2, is DAGVTQSPTHLIKTRGQQVTLRCSPKSGHDTVSWYQQALGQGPQFIFQYYEEEERQRGNFPDRFSGHQFPNYSSELNVNALLLGDSALYLCASRFLQGINYGYTFGSGTRLTVV.

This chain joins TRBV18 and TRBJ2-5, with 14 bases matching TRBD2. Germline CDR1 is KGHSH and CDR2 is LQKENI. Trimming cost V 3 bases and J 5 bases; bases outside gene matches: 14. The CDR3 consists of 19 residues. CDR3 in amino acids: CASSPPGLAGVGGLETQYF. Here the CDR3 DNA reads TGTGCCAGCTCACCTCCGGGACTAGCGGGAGTTGGGGGCTTGGAGACCCAGTACTTC.

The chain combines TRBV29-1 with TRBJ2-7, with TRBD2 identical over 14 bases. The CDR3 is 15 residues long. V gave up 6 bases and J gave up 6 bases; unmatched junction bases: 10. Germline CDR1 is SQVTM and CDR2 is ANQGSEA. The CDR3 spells CSVGDGTSGSSEQYF. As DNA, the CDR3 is TGCAGCGTGGGGGATGGGACTAGCGGGAGTAGCGAGCAGTACTTC.

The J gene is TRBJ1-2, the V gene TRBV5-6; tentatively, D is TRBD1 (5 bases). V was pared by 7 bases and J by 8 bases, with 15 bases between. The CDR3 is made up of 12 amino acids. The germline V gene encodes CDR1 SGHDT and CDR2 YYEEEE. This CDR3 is CASHFREVGYTF. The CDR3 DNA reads TGTGCCAGCCATTTCAGGGAGGTGGGCTACACCTTC.

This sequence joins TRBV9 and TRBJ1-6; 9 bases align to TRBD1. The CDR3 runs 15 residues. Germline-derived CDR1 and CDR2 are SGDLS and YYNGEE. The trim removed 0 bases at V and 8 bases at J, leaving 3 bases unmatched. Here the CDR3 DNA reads TGTGCCAGCAGCGTAGAGGACAGGGGTGATTCACCCCTCCACTTT. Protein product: CASSVEDRGDSPLHF.

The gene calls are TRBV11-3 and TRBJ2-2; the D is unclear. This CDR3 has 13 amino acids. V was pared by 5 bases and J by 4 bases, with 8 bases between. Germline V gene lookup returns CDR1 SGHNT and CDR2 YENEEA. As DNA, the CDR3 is TGTGCCAGCAGCGAGCAACCCACCGGGGAGCTGTTTTTT. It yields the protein CASSEQPTGELFF.

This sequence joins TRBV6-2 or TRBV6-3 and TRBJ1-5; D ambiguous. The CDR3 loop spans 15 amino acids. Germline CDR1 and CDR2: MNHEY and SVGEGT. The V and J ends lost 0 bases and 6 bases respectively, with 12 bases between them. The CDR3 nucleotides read TGTGCCAGCAGTTACTCGATAGGTGGCGGTCAGCCCCAGCATTTT. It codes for CASSYSIGGGQPQHF.

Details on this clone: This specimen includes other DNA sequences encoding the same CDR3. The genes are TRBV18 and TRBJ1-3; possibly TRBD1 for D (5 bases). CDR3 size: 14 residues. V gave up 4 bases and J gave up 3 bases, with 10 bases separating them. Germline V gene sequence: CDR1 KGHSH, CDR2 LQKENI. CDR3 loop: CASSHDRGGNTIYF. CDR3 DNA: TGTGCCAGCTCACATGACAGAGGTGGAAACACCATATATTTT.

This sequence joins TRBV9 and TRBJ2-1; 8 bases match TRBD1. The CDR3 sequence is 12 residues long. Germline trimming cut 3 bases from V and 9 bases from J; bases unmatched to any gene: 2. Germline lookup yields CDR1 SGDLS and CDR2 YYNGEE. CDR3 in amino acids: CASSGTGSEQFF. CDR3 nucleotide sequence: TGTGCCAGCAGCGGGACAGGGAGTGAGCAGTTCTTC.

CDR3 bases: TGCGCCAGCAGCCGTGCGGGGGGCTGGAGTTCTGGAAACACCATATATTTT. Protein: CASSRAGGWSSGNTIYF. The genes are TRBV5-1 and TRBJ1-3, with D maybe TRBD1 (6 bases). Per germline, CDR1 SGHRS and CDR2 YFSETQ. Trimming removed 4 bases at V and 1 base at J, with 18 bases between. The CDR3 extends over 17 amino acids.

CDR3 coding DNA: TGTGCCTGGAGTGCCCCCACAGGATATAGCAATCAGCCCCAGCATTTT. It translates to CAWSAPTGYSNQPQHF. The chain links TRBV30 to TRBJ1-5; TRBD1 might be the D (5 bases). The CDR3 has 16 residues. Looked up from germline, CDR1 is GTSNPN and CDR2 is SVGIG (reference sequence). V was clipped by 1 base and J by 0 bases, with 13 bases between them.

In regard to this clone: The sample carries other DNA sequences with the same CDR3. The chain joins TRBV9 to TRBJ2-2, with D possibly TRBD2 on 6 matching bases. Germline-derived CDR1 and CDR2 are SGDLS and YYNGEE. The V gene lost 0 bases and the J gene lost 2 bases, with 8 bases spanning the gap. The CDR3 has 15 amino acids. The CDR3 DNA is TGTGCCAGCAGCGTAGGTAGCGGAAACACCGGGGAGCTGTTTTTT. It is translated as CASSVGSGNTGELFF.

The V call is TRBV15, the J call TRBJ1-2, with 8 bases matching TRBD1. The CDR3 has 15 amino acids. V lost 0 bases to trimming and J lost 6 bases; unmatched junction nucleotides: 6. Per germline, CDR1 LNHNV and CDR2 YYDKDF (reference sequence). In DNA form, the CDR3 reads TGTGCCACCAGCAGAGAACGGACAGGGCCGGATGGCTACACCTTC. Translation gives CATSRERTGPDGYTF.